Given below is one T cell receptor (beta chain) in context. What it binds is not known. V lost 4 bases, J lost 6 bases, and 6 bases stayed unmatched. The CDR3 spans 16 residues. The germline CDR1 and CDR2 sequences are SGHNT and YENEEA. Individual cDNA molecules carried attached unique molecular identifiers. MiXCR was run by TCRdb on the 5' RACE reads, yielding one entry per CDR3 protein. The sample lists around 76,000 distinct CDR3 sequences, approximately 12% seen once, with approximately 4% in the top ten. These data belong to a study of early T cells in non-severe SARS-CoV-2 infection. Study-wide results and caveats: Matching against VDJdb likely underestimated virus-specific expansions, favoring anti-spike CD8.

Sequenced: whole blood. The V and J genes are TRBV11-3 and TRBJ2-1, with 13 nucleotides matching TRBD2. The TCR sequence derives from an adult who was a healthcare worker with PCR-confirmed SARS-CoV-2 infection or an uninfected control (not recorded which). The CDR3 bases are TGTGCCAGCAGCTCCCCGACTAGCGGGAGGCGCAATGAGCAGTTCTTC. Translation: CASSSPTSGRRNEQFF.